This T cell receptor (beta chain) was retrieved from a study of monozygotic twins with inflammatory bowel disease. The authors used about 3.5 ug of total RNA per TCR library. Reanalyzing the 5' RACE reads, TCRdb keeps one entry per CDR3 protein, without DNA. The specimen's table records a few hundred thousand distinct CDR3 sequences. The CDR3 has 13 residues. Germline V gene data show CDR1 as MNHEY and CDR2 as SVGAGI. This TCR derives from a human donor with ulcerative colitis or Crohn's disease, or a healthy co-twin of an affected twin (not recorded which). This chain links TRBV6-5 with TRBJ1-1. Sequencing was carried out using blood. The CDR3 sequence: CASAGDRSTEAFF.